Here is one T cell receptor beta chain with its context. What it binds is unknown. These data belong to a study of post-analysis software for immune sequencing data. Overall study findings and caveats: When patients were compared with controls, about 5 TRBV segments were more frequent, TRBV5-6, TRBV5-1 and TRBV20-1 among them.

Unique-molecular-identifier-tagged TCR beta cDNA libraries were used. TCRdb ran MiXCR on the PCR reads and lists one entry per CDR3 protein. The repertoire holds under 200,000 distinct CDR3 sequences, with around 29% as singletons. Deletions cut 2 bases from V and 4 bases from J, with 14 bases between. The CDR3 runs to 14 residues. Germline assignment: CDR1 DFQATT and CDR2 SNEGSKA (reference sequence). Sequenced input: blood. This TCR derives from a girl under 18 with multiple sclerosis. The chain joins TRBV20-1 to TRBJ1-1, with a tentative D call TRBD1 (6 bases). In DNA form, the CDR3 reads TGCAGTGCTAGACGGGGGGCCAGGGTCACTGAAGCTTTCTTT. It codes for CSARRGARVTEAFF.